The entry that follows covers one TCR beta chain sequence. The antigen remains undetermined. The PCR made use of 60 Vbeta and 13 Jbeta primers. Sequencing used immunoSEQ multiplex PCR; TCRdb keeps in-frame clones, though not all of them. The sample has around 150,000 clones, roughly 80% seen once. The CDR3 is 15 amino acids. Trimming took off 2 bases at V and 5 bases at J, with 15 bases between the two ends. Germline V gives CDR1 SGHDN, CDR2 FVKESK. The data derive from a study of cytomegalovirus exposure and HLA in healthy donors. General study points: The sole available immune exposure information was CMV serostatus. One later analysis reportedly identified an Asian-associated ancestry cluster that showed fewer N-insertions than the roughly 600-donor mean.

The chain employs TRBV14 and TRBJ2-5; weak D call: TRBD1 (6 bases). Material for sequencing was PBMCs. The TCR originated in a male donor in good health and CMV-seropositive. The CDR3 reads CASSQWPRDRETQYF. The CDR3 DNA reads TGTGCCAGCAGCCAATGGCCTCGAGACAGGGAGACCCAGTACTTC.